This T cell receptor beta chain appears in the sequencing data of a study of blood T cell repertoires in COVID-19 (dated by TCRdb to 2018 to 2020). Looking at the study overall: Collaborator samples came from the United States, Italy and Spain and covered acute and convalescent phases of COVID-19. The prospective study material was composed of cDNA or gDNA derived from T cells, B-cell-depleted T cells, or PBMCs. Subjects who had been exposed to COVID-19, were actively infected with it, or had recovered from it provided the deeply sampled blood TCRbeta repertoires that made up the dataset. A freely available public database, intended as a resource for researchers studying the immune response to SARS-CoV-2, is where the repertoires were released. The samples were drawn from the first 160 participants of the ongoing ImmuneRACE study and from under 1,500 subjects provided by 6 global collaborators. Sample metadata almost always included a de-identified subject ID, COVID-19 status, age in years and sex. Where HLA class I and class II types were available, the types were taken from metadata supplied by the sample provider, not from assay-based typing.

Concerning this clone: Its antigen remains undetermined. No per-base quality is available; no much larger clone lies one base away.

The immunoSEQ Assay, a bias-controlled multiplex PCR, was used to amplify TCRbeta CDR3 regions from genomic DNA. The paper's processing steps were these. The number of nucleated cells in each sample was estimated by amplification of reference gene primers within the assay. To quantify the absolute abundance of each unique TCRbeta CDR3 rearrangement, sequence reads were collapsed and filtered. For each sample, productive Simpson clonality was calculated as the square root of Simpson's diversity index over productive rearrangements. The table comes from immuneACCESS by way of TCRdb, which keeps in-frame sequences with V and J called. Part of the clones is missing from these tables; in studies checked, under half for an unresolved V gene and the rest for unknown reasons. That table gives V, J and clone size, and the DNA gave D and trimming. The sample table holds about 200,000 clones, of which more than 75% were seen once. Jointly, the top ten make up more than 5.5% of the sample.

Collaborating institutions collected whole blood in K2EDTA tubes following their own protocols. For TCRbeta analysis, collaborators shipped samples in one of three forms: frozen whole blood, isolated PBMCs, or DNA extracted from either of those sample types. V gives up 0 bases and J gives up 1 base, and the segment between their germline ends measures 7 bases. The germline V gene (reference sequence) yields SGHNT for CDR1 and YYREEE for CDR2. The CDR3 spans 14 residues, from the cysteine through the phenylalanine. This entry keeps only the CDR3 DNA: 42 bases, framed from base 1. Broader findings and caveats from the paper: The quantity of clinical and demographic metadata differed by source and by participant and was supplied without curation.

The TCR was taken from a man aged 80 or over with acute or convalescent COVID-19. This chain joins TRBV5-4 to TRBJ2-5; matching of 6 bases hints at TRBD1 as the D gene. Sequenced sample: peripheral blood. The CDR3 amino acid sequence is: CASSLGRGQETQYF. The bases are TGTGCCAGCAGCTTGGGCAGGGGCCAAGAGACCCAGTACTTC. Supplemented by the reference TRBV5-4 and TRBJ2-5 proteins around the CDR3, the complete variable domain is ETGVTQSPTHLIKTRGQQVTLRCSSQSGHNTVSWYQQALGQGPQFIFQYYREEENGRGNFPPRFSGLQFPNYSSELNVNALELDDSALYLCASSLGRGQETQYFGPGTRLLVL.